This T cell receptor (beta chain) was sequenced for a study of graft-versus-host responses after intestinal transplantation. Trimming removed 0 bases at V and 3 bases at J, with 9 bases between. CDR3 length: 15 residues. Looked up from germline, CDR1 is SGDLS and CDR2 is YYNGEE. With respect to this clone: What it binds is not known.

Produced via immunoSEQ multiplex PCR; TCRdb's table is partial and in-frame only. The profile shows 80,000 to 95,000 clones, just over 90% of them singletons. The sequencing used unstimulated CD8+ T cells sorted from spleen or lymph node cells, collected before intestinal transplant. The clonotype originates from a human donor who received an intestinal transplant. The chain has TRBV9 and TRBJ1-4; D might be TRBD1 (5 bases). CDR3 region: CASSVGGLANEKLFF. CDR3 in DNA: TGTGCCAGCAGCGTAGGGGGCTTGGCTAATGAAAAACTGTTTTTT.